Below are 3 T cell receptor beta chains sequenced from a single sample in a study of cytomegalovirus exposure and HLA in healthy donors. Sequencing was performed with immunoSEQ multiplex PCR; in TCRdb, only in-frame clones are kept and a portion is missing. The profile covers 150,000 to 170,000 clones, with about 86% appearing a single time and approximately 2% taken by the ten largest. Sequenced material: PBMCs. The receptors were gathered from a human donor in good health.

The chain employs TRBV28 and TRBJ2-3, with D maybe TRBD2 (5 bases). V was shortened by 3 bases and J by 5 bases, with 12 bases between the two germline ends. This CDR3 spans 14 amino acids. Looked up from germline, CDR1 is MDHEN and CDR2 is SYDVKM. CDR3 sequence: CASSFREGLDTQYF. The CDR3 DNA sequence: TGTGCCAGCAGTTTTCGGGAAGGGTTAGATACGCAGTATTTT.

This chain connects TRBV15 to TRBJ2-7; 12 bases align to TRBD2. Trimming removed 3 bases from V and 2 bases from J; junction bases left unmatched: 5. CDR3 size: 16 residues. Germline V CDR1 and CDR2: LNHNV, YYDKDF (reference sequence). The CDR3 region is CATSRLRTSGTYEQYF. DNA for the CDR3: TGTGCCACCAGCAGGCTTAGGACTAGCGGGACCTACGAGCAGTACTTC.

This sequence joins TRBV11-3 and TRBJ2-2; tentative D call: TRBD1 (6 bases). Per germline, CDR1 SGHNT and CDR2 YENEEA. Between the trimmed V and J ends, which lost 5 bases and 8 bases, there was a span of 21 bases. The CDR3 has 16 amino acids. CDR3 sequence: CASSPGTSPVLGELFF. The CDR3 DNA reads TGTGCCAGCAGCCCCGGGACATCGCCGGTTTTAGGGGAGCTGTTTTTT.